A single sample gave rise to the 27 T cell receptor beta chains below, sequenced in a study of blood T cell repertoires in COVID-19. Sequencing was performed with immunoSEQ multiplex PCR; in TCRdb, only in-frame clones are kept and a portion is missing. Of about 20,000 clones listed, 80% to 90% are singletons. Sequencing was carried out using peripheral blood. The source of these receptors is a man in his forties or fifties with active COVID-19.

The chain recombines TRBV12-3 or TRBV12-4 with TRBJ1-1; D gene uncertain. The CDR3 extends over 13 amino acids. Trimming left V 3 bases short and J 2 bases short, with 7 bases between. The DNA of the CDR3 is TGTGCCAGCAGTTTCCAGGTTAACACTGAAGCTTTCTTT. Translating gives CASSFQVNTEAFF.

The table lists this clone with a count of one. The chain combines TRBV5-1 with TRBJ1-3, with D unclear. The ends were cut back, 2 bases at V and 7 bases at J, with 4 bases in the middle. The CDR3 runs to 11 residues. CDR1 is SGHRS, CDR2 YFSETQ, per germline. The CDR3 DNA is TGCGCCAGCAGCTTCGGTAACACCATATATTTT. Translated, it gives CASSFGNTIYF.

CDR3 loop: CASSQGTGPGTEAFF. The CDR3 coding sequence is TGTGCCAGCAGCCAAGGGACAGGGCCGGGAACTGAAGCTTTCTTT. The J gene is TRBJ1-1, the V gene TRBV3-1 (or the pseudogene TRBV3-2), with 8 bases fitting TRBD1. Germline CDR1 and CDR2: LGHDT and YNNKEL (reference sequence). The CDR3 length is 15 residues. The J segment lost 5 bases and the V segment lost 1 base, leaving 6 bases of the junction unmatched.

The chain employs TRBV19 and TRBJ1-4; the match to TRBD1 covers 10 bases. Germline V gene sequence: CDR1 LNHDA, CDR2 SQIVND (reference sequence). With 5 bases clipped from V and 0 bases from J, the junction kept 3 bases outside the gene matches. This CDR3 region has 16 residues. In nucleotides, the CDR3 is TGTGCCAGTAGTCGACAGGGGGCAGCAACTAATGAAAAACTGTTTTTT. Translated: CASSRQGAATNEKLFF.

This clone is medium-sized (0.01 to 0.1%) within its sample. This CDR3 reads CASSQDGGTRPNEKLFF. As DNA, the CDR3 is TGCGCCAGCAGCCAAGATGGAGGGACCAGGCCTAATGAAAAACTGTTTTTT. The rearrangement links TRBV4-3 to TRBJ1-4; TRBD1 is a possible D gene (5 bases). The CDR3 is 17 amino acids. V gave up 0 bases and J gave up 3 bases, with 14 bases separating them. The germline gives CDR1 LGHNA, CDR2 YSLEER.

The gene calls are TRBV5-1 and TRBJ2-7; 12 bases line up with TRBD2. CDR1 and CDR2 from the germline V gene are SGHRS and YFSETQ. Trimming at V came to 4 bases and at J to 6 bases, leaving 5 bases not matched to a gene. This CDR3 has 14 residues. The CDR3 is CASSATSGGGEQYF. In DNA form, the CDR3 reads TGCGCCAGCAGCGCGACTAGCGGGGGCGGCGAGCAGTACTTC.

In its sample, this clone was seen a few times. V and J are TRBV6-6 and TRBJ1-1; D gene ambiguous. CDR1 and CDR2 from the germline V gene are MNHNY and SVGAGI (reference sequence). The CDR3 covers 14 residues. Trimming took off 4 bases at V and 2 bases at J, with 11 bases between the two ends. CDR3 protein: CASSLNLLNTEAFF. CDR3 bases: TGTGCCAGCAGTTTAAACCTACTAAACACTGAAGCTTTCTTT.

The chain joins TRBV15 to TRBJ2-5; D is perhaps TRBD1 (6 bases). V was pared by 5 bases and J by 3 bases, with 10 bases between. CDR1 is LNHNV and CDR2 is YYDKDF in the germline V gene (reference sequence). This CDR3 has 13 amino acids. The CDR3 nucleotides are TGTGCCACCAGCCGGGACACGGAAGAGACCCAGTACTTC. Its translation: CATSRDTEETQYF.

The chain carries TRBV19 and TRBJ1-2, with a weak D call TRBD1 (5 bases). Trimming removed 3 bases from V and 7 bases from J, with 12 bases in between. Germline assignment: CDR1 LNHDA and CDR2 SQIVND (reference sequence). The CDR3 has 13 residues. CDR3 sequence: CASSIRAIGGYTF. CDR3 coding DNA: TGTGCCAGTAGTATCAGGGCCATTGGTGGCTACACCTTC. Full variable domain (remainder filled in from reference TRBV19 and TRBJ1-2): DGGITQSPKYLFRKEGQNVTLSCEQNLNHDAMYWYRQDPGQGLRLIYYSQIVNDFQKGDIAEGYSVSREKKESFPLTVTSAQKNPTAFYLCASSIRAIGGYTFGSGTRLTVV.

The chain recombines TRBV12-3 or TRBV12-4 with TRBJ2-1, with 9 bases fitting TRBD1. The CDR3 loop spans 13 amino acids. Unmatched junction bases numbered 8, after V lost 5 bases and J lost 12 bases. The CDR3 protein is CASSNPGQGTQFF. The CDR3 nucleotides are TGTGCCAGCAGTAACCCCGGACAGGGGACGCAGTTCTTC.

This rearrangement joins TRBV12-5 to TRBJ2-3; TRBD2 matches at 11 bases. The CDR3 extends over 16 amino acids. CDR1 LGHNT and CDR2 FRNRAP come from the germline V gene. With 0 bases clipped from V and 4 bases from J, the junction kept 3 bases outside the gene matches. The CDR3 here is CASGLVLAGVPDTQYF. As DNA, the CDR3 is TGTGCTAGTGGTTTGGTACTAGCGGGGGTGCCAGATACGCAGTATTTT. Full variable domain (remainder filled in from reference TRBV12-5 and TRBJ2-3): DARVTQTPRHKVTEMGQEVTMRCQPILGHNTVFWYRQTMMQGLELLAYFRNRAPLDDSGMPKDRFSAEMPDATLATLKIQPSEPRDSAVYFCASGLVLAGVPDTQYFGPGTRLTVL.

The CDR3 here is CASSISTGGADSNQPQHF. The CDR3 DNA sequence: TGTGCCAGCAGCATTTCGACAGGGGGCGCGGATAGCAATCAGCCCCAGCATTTT. The rearrangement uses TRBV21-1 and TRBJ1-5; TRBD1, as called in the table, went unchecked against the DNA. TRBV21-1 is termed a pseudogene. The CDR3 extends over 18 amino acids.

The chain recombines TRBV5-4 with TRBJ1-1; D gene unclear. From germline, CDR1 is SGHNT and CDR2 YYREEE (reference sequence). The CDR3 sequence is 16 residues long. Trimming removed 0 bases at V and 0 bases at J, with 12 bases between. The chain's CDR3 is CASSLGPGSMNTEAFF. The CDR3, as DNA: TGTGCCAGCAGCTTGGGACCGGGGAGCATGAACACTGAAGCTTTCTTT.

This clone has just a few counts. V is TRBV6-5 and J is TRBJ1-5; D is ambiguous. CDR3 length: 15 residues. Germline CDR1 reads MNHEY; CDR2 reads SVGAGI. The V gene lost 6 bases and the J gene lost 1 base, with 13 bases spanning the gap. The CDR3, as DNA: TGTGCCAGCAGAACGGGGTGGGTGAGCAATCAGCCCCAGCATTTT. Translating it yields CASRTGWVSNQPQHF.

The CDR3 here is CASSPSGGARDTQYF. Here the CDR3 DNA reads TGTGCCAGCTCACCCTCGGGGGGGGCCCGAGATACGCAGTATTTT. J is TRBJ2-3 and V is TRBV18, with 8 bases aligning to TRBD2. CDR3 length: 15 residues. Per the germline V gene, CDR1 is KGHSH and CDR2 is LQKENI. V dropped 3 bases and J dropped 5; count of bases not matched to a gene: 7.

This sequence joins TRBV2 and TRBJ1-1; D uncertain. This CDR3 has 14 amino acids. CDR1 is SNHLY and CDR2 is FYNNEI in the germline V gene. The V gene lost 9 bases and the J gene lost 4 bases, with 18 bases spanning the gap. The CDR3 spells CASIRSGLLTEAFF. The CDR3, as DNA: TGTGCCAGTATTAGGAGCGGGCTGCTCACTGAAGCTTTCTTT.

The chain uses TRBV7-2 and TRBJ1-5; TRBD1 aligns across 7 bases. CDR3 length: 14 residues. Germline-derived CDR1 and CDR2 are SGHTA and FQGNSA. With V trimmed by 4 bases and J by 6 bases, 6 bases remained unmatched. CDR3 sequence reads: CASSSTGVSQPQHF. As DNA, the CDR3 is TGTGCCAGCAGCTCCACAGGGGTCTCTCAGCCCCAGCATTTT. The complete variable domain, with remaining parts taken from reference TRBV7-2 and TRBJ1-5, reads GAGVSQSPSNKVTEKGKDVELRCDPISGHTALYWYRQSLGQGLEFLIYFQGNSAPDKSGLPSDRFSAERTGGSVSTLTIQRTQQEDSAVYLCASSSTGVSQPQHFGDGTRLSIL.

The chain has TRBV19 and TRBJ2-1, with D possibly being TRBD1 (5 bases). V was clipped by 5 bases and J by 1 base, with 9 bases between them. The CDR3 is 14 amino acids. Germline values: CDR1 LNHDA, CDR2 SQIVND (reference sequence). The CDR3 DNA reads as TGTGCCAGTAGTGTCCAGGGTTCCTACAATGAGCAGTTCTTC. Amino acid sequence: CASSVQGSYNEQFF.

The chain links TRBV5-4 to TRBJ2-1; possibly TRBD1 for D (5 bases). There are 15 residues in the CDR3. Germline CDR1 SGHNT, CDR2 YYREEE (reference sequence). Trimming removed 0 bases from V and 0 bases from J, with 7 bases in between. The CDR3 DNA is TGTGCCAGCAGCTTGGAGGACAACTCCTACAATGAGCAGTTCTTC. This codes for CASSLEDNSYNEQFF.

The CDR3 loop reads CAWSVNRAYEQYF. For the CDR3, the DNA is TGTGCCTGGAGTGTTAATCGTGCCTACGAGCAGTACTTC. The gene calls are TRBV30 and TRBJ2-7; D remains ambiguous. Trimming took off 0 bases at V and 2 bases at J, with 8 bases between the two ends. Per germline, CDR1 GTSNPN and CDR2 SVGIG (reference sequence). CDR3 size: 13 residues.

This clone was seen only a few times. The chain combines TRBV9 with TRBJ2-3; D is perhaps TRBD1 (5 bases). Trimming removed 4 bases from V and 7 bases from J, with 22 bases in between. From germline, CDR1 is SGDLS and CDR2 YYNGEE. CDR3 length: 16 amino acids. The DNA of the CDR3 is TGTGCCAGCAGCCCTGTCACAGGAAAGTTCTTGAATACGCAGTATTTT. Translation: CASSPVTGKFLNTQYF.

This chain joins TRBV6-1 and TRBJ1-4; the D is unclear. CDR3 length equals 14 residues. V lost 1 base and J lost 3, with 6 bases in between. The germline gives CDR1 MNHNS, CDR2 SASEGT. The CDR3 DNA sequence: TGTGCCAGCAGTGAAGGAGCGGCTAATGAAAAACTGTTTTTT. It yields the protein CASSEGAANEKLFF.

CDR3: CASSPPTGPPGEQYF. The DNA of the CDR3 is TGTGCCAGCAGCCCGCCGACAGGACCCCCCGGCGAGCAGTACTTC. The chain carries TRBV11-3 and TRBJ2-7; tentatively, D is TRBD1 (6 bases). The ends were cut back, 5 bases at V and 6 bases at J, with 20 bases in the middle. Germline CDR1 is SGHNT and CDR2 is YENEEA. CDR3 length: 15 amino acids.

The gene calls are TRBV6-5 and TRBJ1-1; possibly TRBD1 for D (5 bases). The CDR3 runs 14 residues. Germline CDR1 MNHEY, CDR2 SVGAGI. V gave up 6 bases and J gave up 6 bases, with 17 bases separating them. DNA of the CDR3: TGTGCCAGCAGCGTCGGGACTCAGGAGGCTGAAGCTTTCTTT. As protein: CASSVGTQEAEAFF.

This clone came up once. CDR3 sequence reads: CAISPTGVDTQYF. DNA of the CDR3: TGTGCCATCAGTCCCACAGGGGTAGACACGCAGTATTTT. This chain links TRBV10-3 with TRBJ2-3; 7 bases are shared with TRBD1. J was trimmed by 9 bases and V by 5 bases; bases with no gene match: 8. The CDR3 is 13 residues long. In germline, CDR1 is ENHRY, CDR2 SYGVKD.

The chain employs TRBV7-8 and TRBJ1-1, with a tentative D call TRBD1 (6 bases). The CDR3 consists of 16 residues. The V gene's germline CDR1 is SGHVS and CDR2 FQNEAQ. V lost 4 bases and J 0 bases, leaving 15 bases between the germline ends. CDR3 amino acids: CASSSRDTLMNTEAFF. The CDR3 nucleotides read TGTGCCAGCAGCTCTCGGGACACATTAATGAACACTGAAGCTTTCTTT.

The chain carries TRBV30 and TRBJ2-2, with 7 bases matching TRBD2. V gave up 0 bases and J gave up 7 bases; unmatched junction bases: 2. This CDR3 is 13 amino acids long. Germline lookup yields CDR1 GTSNPN and CDR2 SVGIG (reference sequence). In nucleotides, the CDR3 is TGTGCCTGGAGTGTCGGGGGGAACGGGGAGCTGTTTTTT. Translating it yields CAWSVGGNGELFF. Variable domain in full (rest from reference TRBV30 and TRBJ2-2): SQTIHQWPATLVQPVGSPLSLECTVEGTSNPNLYWYRQAAGRGLQLLFYSVGIGQISSEVPQNLSASRPQDRQFILSSKKLLLSDSGFYLCAWSVGGNGELFFGEGSRLTVL.